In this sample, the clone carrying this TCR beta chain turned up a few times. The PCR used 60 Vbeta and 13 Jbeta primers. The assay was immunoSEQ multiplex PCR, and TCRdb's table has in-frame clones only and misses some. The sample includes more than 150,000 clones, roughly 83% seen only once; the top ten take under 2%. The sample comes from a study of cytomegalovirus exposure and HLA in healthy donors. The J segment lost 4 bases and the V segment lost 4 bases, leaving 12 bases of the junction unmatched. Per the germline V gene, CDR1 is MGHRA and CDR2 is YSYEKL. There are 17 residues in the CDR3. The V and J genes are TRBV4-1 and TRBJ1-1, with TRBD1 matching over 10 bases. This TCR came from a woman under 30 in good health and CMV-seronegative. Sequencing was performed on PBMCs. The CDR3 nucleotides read TGCGCCAGCAGCCTCGATTGGACAGGGGGACTGACCACTGAAGCTTTCTTT. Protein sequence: CASSLDWTGGLTTEAFF.